The clone carrying this T cell receptor (beta chain) was counted only a few times. CDR3 length: 17 amino acids. CDR1 is SGHDT and CDR2 is YYEEEE in the germline V gene. J was trimmed by 2 bases and V by 2 bases; bases with no gene match: 12. This entry is derived from a study of early T cells in non-severe SARS-CoV-2 infection. Study-level information: The sequenced material was bulk RNA from unsorted whole blood, and its chains were unpaired.

In TCRdb, the 5' RACE reads were re-called with MiXCR into one record per CDR3 protein. The repertoire holds tens of thousands of distinct CDR3 sequences, with 12% as singletons. Material for sequencing was whole blood. V is TRBV5-6 and J is TRBJ1-1; 7 bases align to TRBD1. The sequence derives from an adult who was a healthcare worker with PCR-confirmed SARS-CoV-2 infection or an uninfected control (not recorded which). Written as DNA, the CDR3 is TGTGCCAGCAGCTTACCCGGGACAGAGACCGCCAACACTGAAGCTTTCTTT. This gives the protein CASSLPGTETANTEAFF.